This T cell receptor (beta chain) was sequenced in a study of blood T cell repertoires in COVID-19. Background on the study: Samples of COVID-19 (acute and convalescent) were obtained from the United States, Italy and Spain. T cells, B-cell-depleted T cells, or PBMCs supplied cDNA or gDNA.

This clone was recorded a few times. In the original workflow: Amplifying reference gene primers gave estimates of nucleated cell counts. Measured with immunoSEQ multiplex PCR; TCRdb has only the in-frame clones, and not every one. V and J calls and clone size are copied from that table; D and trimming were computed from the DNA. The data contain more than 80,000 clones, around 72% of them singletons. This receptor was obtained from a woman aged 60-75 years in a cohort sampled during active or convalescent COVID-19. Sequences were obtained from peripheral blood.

The CDR3 protein is CASSADRASNYGYTF. The CDR3 coding sequence is TGTGCCAGCAGCGCGGACAGGGCTTCTAACTATGGCTACACCTTC. V usage is TRBV9 and J usage is TRBJ1-2, with 8 positions matching TRBD1. CDR1 and CDR2 from the germline V gene are SGDLS and YYNGEE. The ends lost 3 bases at V and 0 bases at J; junction bases unmatched: 4. CDR3 length: 15 residues.